These T cell receptor beta chains were read from a single sample in a study of cytomegalovirus exposure and HLA in healthy donors. The assay was immunoSEQ multiplex PCR, and TCRdb's table has in-frame clones only and misses some. The sample lists about 87,000 clones, 74% seen once, with under 25% in the top ten. Specimen: PBMCs. The origin of the receptors is a young man in good health and CMV-seropositive. CDR3s include the opening cysteine and the closing phenylalanine or tryptophan. A D gene is named only where the DNA matches it firmly. Expanded clones are given a class, and other clones once, few, many or no size at all.

d_call	v_call	j_call	clone_size	cdr3_nt	cdr3_aa
TRBD1	TRBV7-2	TRBJ1-2	NA	TGTGCCAGCAGCTCCGGGACAGGGTCTCCAAAAGGCTACACCTTC	CASSSGTGSPKGYTF
TRBD1	TRBV10-3	TRBJ1-1	NA	TGTGCCATCAGAAGACAGGGAGAAGGCACTGAAGCTTTCTTT	CAIRRQGEGTEAFF
NA	TRBV10-3	TRBJ1-1	NA	TGTGCCATCAGTGAGTCCTTAAGGGCGGCGGGCACTGAAGCTTTCTTT	CAISESLRAAGTEAFF
TRBD1	TRBV2	TRBJ1-1	NA	TGTGCCAGCAGCACAGGGGGCCATATGAACACTGAAGCTTTCTTT	CASSTGGHMNTEAFF
TRBD1	TRBV7-3	TRBJ1-6	NA	TGTGCCAGCAGCACAGGGGGGGGGTCACCCCTCCACTTT	CASSTGGGSPLHF
NA	TRBV2	TRBJ2-3	NA	TGTGCCATCACCGGGACAAGCCTCACAGATACGCAGTATTTT	CAITGTSLTDTQYF
NA	TRBV2	TRBJ2-7	NA	TGTGCCAGCAGTTACACAGCCTACGAGCAGTACTTC	CASSYTAYEQYF
NA	TRBV7-4	TRBJ1-1	NA	TGTGCCAGCAGCTTAGAGGGGGAGAACACTGAAGCTTTCTTT	CASSLEGENTEAFF
NA	TRBV9	TRBJ2-5	NA	TGTGCCAGCAGCGCACGGACAGATCAAGAGACCCAGTACTTC	CASSARTDQETQYF
TRBD1	TRBV5-6	TRBJ1-2	many	TGTGCCAGCAGCCTTCCCACAGGGGATGGTGGCTACACCTTC	CASSLPTGDGGYTF
NA	TRBV5-1	TRBJ2-1	once	TGCGCCAGCAGCGTCAGTCTGGATGAGCAGTTCTTC	CASSVSLDEQFF
TRBD2	TRBV6-5	TRBJ2-2	NA	TGTGCCAGCAGTCATAGCGGGAGGGCCACCGGGGAGCTGTTTTTT	CASSHSGRATGELFF
TRBD1	TRBV9	TRBJ1-2	few	TGTGCCAGCAGCGAAAAGGGGGCGTTTGACTATGGCTACACCTTC	CASSEKGAFDYGYTF
NA	TRBV7-2	TRBJ2-3	NA	TGTGCCAGCAGCTTTGCGGGGGCGAGCACAGATACGCAGTATTTT	CASSFAGASTDTQYF
NA	TRBV27	TRBJ1-1	NA	TGTGCCAGCAGTTTGCGATTCAGGGCTGAAGCTTTCTTT	CASSLRFRAEAFF
TRBD1	TRBV5-1	TRBJ1-1	NA	TGCGCCAGCAGCTTAGGACAGGGCGGTTTGGCTTTCTTT	CASSLGQGGLAFF
TRBD1	TRBV6-1	TRBJ1-5	NA	TGTGCCAGCCGGAGAGATACAGGGGGTCATCAGCCCCAGCATTTT	CASRRDTGGHQPQHF
TRBD1	TRBV23-1	TRBJ1-5	once	TGCGCCAGCAGTCAATACCGCCAGGACAGGGAGAATCAGCCCCAGCATTTT	CASSQYRQDRENQPQHF
NA	TRBV2	TRBJ2-2	NA	TGTGCCAGCAAAGACAGAAGTACCGGGGAGCTGTTTTTT	CASKDRSTGELFF
NA	TRBV6-1	TRBJ1-5	NA	TGTGCCAGCAGTGAACAGGGAAGGGGCAATCAGCCCCAGCATTTT	CASSEQGRGNQPQHF